The rows below give T cell receptor beta chains drawn from one sample of a study of blood T cell repertoires in COVID-19. Data came from immunoSEQ multiplex PCR; TCRdb stores just in-frame clones and leaves some out. The data contain fewer than 250,000 clones, approximately 90% of them singletons. The sequenced sample consisted of peripheral blood. The source of these receptors is a human donor in a cohort sampled during active COVID-19. Both conserved end residues are part of each CDR3. The D gene is left open where the match is weak. Only some rows state a clone size, as once, few, many or a class for expanded clones.

D: .
size: .
J: TRBJ2-5
V: TRBV27
DNA: TGTGCCAGCAGTTTAATTCGGCAAGAGACCCAGTACTTC
CDR3: CASSLIRQETQYF

D: TRBD1
size: .
J: TRBJ1-5
V: TRBV7-7
DNA: TGTGCTAGCAGCCCCCGCGACAGGGGCCCCAATTATAGCAATCAGCCCCAGCATTTT
CDR3: CASSPRDRGPNYSNQPQHF

D: TRBD1
size: .
J: TRBJ1-2
V: TRBV10-3
DNA: TGTGCCATCATTGGGACAGGGGGCTTTGGCTACACCTTC
CDR3: CAIIGTGGFGYTF

D: .
size: .
J: TRBJ1-2
V: TRBV7-8
DNA: TGTGCCACGCTAGGGGGGGCGGGTGGCTACACCTTC
CDR3: CATLGGAGGYTF

D: TRBD2
size: .
J: TRBJ2-3
V: TRBV10-3
DNA: TGTGCCATCAGTGGTTCACTAGCGGGGCCCACAGATACGCAGTATTTT
CDR3: CAISGSLAGPTDTQYF

D: TRBD2
size: .
J: TRBJ2-1
V: TRBV4-3
DNA: TGCGCCAGCAGCCCAACGACTAGCGGGGGGGCCAGCTCCTACAATGAGCAGTTCTTC
CDR3: CASSPTTSGGASSYNEQFF

D: TRBD1
size: .
J: TRBJ1-2
V: TRBV19
DNA: TGTGCCAGTAGTACCCGGACAGGGGCCAACTATGGCTACACCTTC
CDR3: CASSTRTGANYGYTF

D: .
size: .
J: TRBJ2-3
V: TRBV3-1/TRBV3-2
DNA: TGTGCCAGCAGCCAAGGATTCTATGATACGCAGTATTTT
CDR3: CASSQGFYDTQYF

D: TRBD2
size: .
J: TRBJ2-2
V: TRBV2
DNA: TGTGCCAGCAGGACTAGCAACACCGGGGAGCTGTTTTTT
CDR3: CASRTSNTGELFF

D: .
size: .
J: TRBJ1-5
V: TRBV24-1
DNA: TGTGCCACCAGTGGCGCAGGTCGTCAGCCCCAGCATTTT
CDR3: CATSGAGRQPQHF

D: TRBD1
size: .
J: TRBJ2-1
V: TRBV19
DNA: TGTGCCAGCCAGGGGGCCTGGAGTGAGCAGTTCTTC
CDR3: CASQGAWSEQFF

D: .
size: .
J: TRBJ2-3
V: TRBV30
DNA: TGTGCCTGGTCGCCGGTCACAGATACGCAGTATTTT
CDR3: CAWSPVTDTQYF

D: TRBD1
size: .
J: TRBJ2-1
V: TRBV14
DNA: TGTGCCAGCAGCCAAGCCCGAGGGACAGGGGAAGATTTGTTCTTC
CDR3: CASSQARGTGEDLFF

D: .
size: .
J: TRBJ1-6
V: TRBV5-4
DNA: TGTGCCAGCAGCTTGGACAGAGGGAATTCACCCCTCCACTTT
CDR3: CASSLDRGNSPLHF

D: TRBD1
size: .
J: TRBJ1-2
V: TRBV7-9
DNA: TGTGCCAGCAGCTTAGCGGGGGGACAGGTTCAGGGCTACACCTTC
CDR3: CASSLAGGQVQGYTF

D: TRBD2
size: .
J: TRBJ2-2
V: TRBV5-1
DNA: TGCGCCAGCAGCCGAGCCCTAGCGGGAGGGAACACCGGGGAGCTGTTTTTT
CDR3: CASSRALAGGNTGELFF

D: .
size: .
J: TRBJ1-2
V: TRBV4-1
DNA: TGCGCCAGCAGCCAAGCACTTAACTATGGCTACACCTTC
CDR3: CASSQALNYGYTF

D: .
size: .
J: TRBJ1-4
V: TRBV7-9
DNA: TGTGCCAGCAGCTTAGGCGGGGGGGAAAAACTGTTTTTT
CDR3: CASSLGGGEKLFF

D: .
size: .
J: TRBJ1-5
V: TRBV28
DNA: TGTGCCAGCAGTTTAGGTCCCTATAGCAATCAGCCCCAGCATTTT
CDR3: CASSLGPYSNQPQHF

D: .
size: .
J: TRBJ2-7
V: TRBV23-1
DNA: TGCGCCAGCAGTCAAAGACAGGATTTCTACGAGCAGTACTTC
CDR3: CASSQRQDFYEQYF

D: TRBD1
size: .
J: TRBJ2-3
V: TRBV5-1
DNA: TGCGCCAGCAGCCCTGGACAGGGGGCCTCTACAGATACGCAGTATTTT
CDR3: CASSPGQGASTDTQYF

D: TRBD2
size: .
J: TRBJ2-5
V: TRBV7-2
DNA: TGTGCCAGCAGCTTAGCGAGCGGGGGAGGTCAAGAGACCCAGTACTTC
CDR3: CASSLASGGGQETQYF

D: .
size: .
J: TRBJ2-6
V: TRBV7-2
DNA: TGTGCCAGCAGGCTAAGGAGGGCCGCTGGGGCCAACGTCCTGACTTTC
CDR3: CASRLRRAAGANVLTF

D: TRBD2
size: few
J: TRBJ2-2
V: TRBV30
DNA: TGTGCCTGGACTTCTGGACTAGCGAAGAACACCGGGGAGCTGTTTTTT
CDR3: CAWTSGLAKNTGELFF

D: .
size: once
J: TRBJ1-1
V: TRBV11-2
DNA: TGTGCCAGCAGCTTAGTCGGGTTAACTGAAGCTTTCTTT
CDR3: CASSLVGLTEAFF

D: TRBD1
size: .
J: TRBJ2-2
V: TRBV2
DNA: TGTGCCAGCAGTGAGGGCAGGGGGTTCGGGGAGCTGTTTTTT
CDR3: CASSEGRGFGELFF

D: TRBD1
size: once
J: TRBJ2-3
V: TRBV12-5
DNA: TGTGCTAGTGGTTTGGCCTTGACAGGGGGAAGCACAGATACGCAGTATTTT
CDR3: CASGLALTGGSTDTQYF

D: TRBD2
size: .
J: TRBJ2-1
V: TRBV9
DNA: TGTGCCAGCAGCGCCCCGGGGAGGGCCTATGAGCAGTTCTTC
CDR3: CASSAPGRAYEQFF

D: .
size: .
J: TRBJ1-3
V: TRBV28
DNA: TGTGCCAGCAGTCGACCGGGACAAACCTCTGGAAACACCATATATTTT
CDR3: CASSRPGQTSGNTIYF

D: TRBD1
size: .
J: TRBJ2-7
V: TRBV5-4
DNA: TGTGCCAGCAGCCAGGGGACAGGGAATCCCTACGAGCAGTACTTC
CDR3: CASSQGTGNPYEQYF

D: TRBD2
size: .
J: TRBJ2-2
V: TRBV10-1
DNA: TGCGCCAGCAGCGGAGGCCGGGGGGCCGGGGAGCTGTTTTTT
CDR3: CASSGGRGAGELFF

D: .
size: .
J: TRBJ1-1
V: TRBV6-5
DNA: TGTGCCAGCAGTCCCAGGGGGAACACTGAAGCTTTCTTT
CDR3: CASSPRGNTEAFF

D: .
size: .
J: TRBJ2-5
V: TRBV7-2
DNA: TGTGCCAGCAGCGGGGGGCGGGGGCCTCAAGAGACCCAGTACTTC
CDR3: CASSGGRGPQETQYF

D: TRBD2
size: .
J: TRBJ2-1
V: TRBV11-2
DNA: TGTGCCAGCAGCGGCCTAGCGGGAGGGGGTTACTACAATGAGCAGTTCTTC
CDR3: CASSGLAGGGYYNEQFF

D: .
size: .
J: TRBJ2-1
V: TRBV3-1/TRBV3-2
DNA: TGTGCCAGCAGCACGCGCGGGGGCCGTAATGAGCAGTTCTTC
CDR3: CASSTRGGRNEQFF

D: .
size: .
J: TRBJ1-2
V: TRBV27
DNA: TGTGCCAGCAGTTTATCCCGGGGAGGGAGCTATGGCTACACCTTC
CDR3: CASSLSRGGSYGYTF

D: TRBD2
size: .
J: TRBJ2-5
V: TRBV30
DNA: TGTGCCTGGAGTACCCTAGCGGGGGGGCCTGAGACCCAGTACTTC
CDR3: CAWSTLAGGPETQYF

D: .
size: .
J: TRBJ1-4
V: TRBV7-8
DNA: TGTGCCAGCAGCTTAGGAACCTCGGGTGGAACTAATGAAAAACTGTTTTTT
CDR3: CASSLGTSGGTNEKLFF

D: TRBD2
size: .
J: TRBJ2-3
V: TRBV7-6
DNA: TGTGCCAGCAGCCGCACCCTAGGGACTAGCGGGAGCGGAGCCGATACGCAGTATTTT
CDR3: CASSRTLGTSGSGADTQYF

D: .
size: .
J: TRBJ1-4
V: TRBV15
DNA: TGTGCCACCAGCAGAGACAGGGGAACTAATGAAAAACTGTTTTTT
CDR3: CATSRDRGTNEKLFF

D: .
size: once
J: TRBJ1-5
V: TRBV4-1
DNA: TGCGCCAGCAGCCAAGATCGCGCCATATATCAGCCCCAGCATTTT
CDR3: CASSQDRAIYQPQHF

D: .
size: once
J: TRBJ2-1
V: TRBV10-3
DNA: TGTGCCATCAGTGAGTCGTCTTCCTACAATGAGCAGTTCTTC
CDR3: CAISESSSYNEQFF

D: TRBD1
size: .
J: TRBJ2-7
V: TRBV10-3
DNA: TGTGCCATCAGTGGGGGACCGGGACAGAACTACGAGCAGTACTTC
CDR3: CAISGGPGQNYEQYF

D: .
size: few
J: TRBJ2-2
V: TRBV2
DNA: TGTGCCAGCAGTGTAAAAAGAGCGAACACCGGGGAGCTGTTTTTT
CDR3: CASSVKRANTGELFF

D: TRBD2
size: .
J: TRBJ2-1
V: TRBV5-5
DNA: TGTGCCAGCAGGACTAGCGGGAGGAATTATGAGCAGTTCTTC
CDR3: CASRTSGRNYEQFF

D: .
size: .
J: TRBJ2-1
V: TRBV9
DNA: TGTGCCAGCAGCGTAGAGCCTATCCCCATGGATGAGCAGTTCTTC
CDR3: CASSVEPIPMDEQFF

D: .
size: .
J: TRBJ1-2
V: TRBV12-5
DNA: TGTGCTAGTGGTTTGACCAGGTTGGGCTACACCTTC
CDR3: CASGLTRLGYTF

D: .
size: .
J: TRBJ1-1
V: TRBV4-2
DNA: TGTGCCAGCAGCCAAGACTACACTGAAGCTTTCTTT
CDR3: CASSQDYTEAFF

D: TRBD2
size: .
J: TRBJ2-2
V: TRBV11-2
DNA: TGTGCCAGCAGCTTAATTCAGCGGGGAAACACCGGGGAGCTGTTTTTT
CDR3: CASSLIQRGNTGELFF

D: .
size: .
J: TRBJ2-1
V: TRBV5-4
DNA: TGTGCCAGCAGCCGAATTGAGGGGGACTACAATGAGCAGTTCTTC
CDR3: CASSRIEGDYNEQFF

D: .
size: .
J: TRBJ1-6
V: TRBV27
DNA: TGTGCCAGCAGGGAGTGGAGGCAGAGCTCCTATAATTCACCCCTCCACTTT
CDR3: CASREWRQSSYNSPLHF

D: .
size: .
J: TRBJ1-2
V: TRBV18
DNA: TGTGCCAGCTCACCTGTGGTTTGGAGCTATGGCTACACCTTC
CDR3: CASSPVVWSYGYTF